This T cell receptor beta chain was recorded in a study of Tregs in tolerant kidney transplant recipients. The wider study: Recipients received nonmyeloablative bone marrow transplants from related graft donors, with transient mixed chimerism.

Unstimulated Tregs (CD4+CD25+CD127-) and CD4+CD25- non-Tregs were sorted from PBMCs. On this clone: The antigen is unknown.

The germline V and J ends were trimmed by 4 bases and 5 bases, with 15 bases remaining between them. The CDR3 runs 14 residues. The germline V gene encodes CDR1 SGHRS and CDR2 YFSETQ. Produced via immunoSEQ multiplex PCR; TCRdb's table is partial and in-frame only. Of about 69,000 clones in the sample, around 90% were seen once. Broader study findings: Antigen-driven expansion was suggested because donor-specific Tregs expanded more than all Tregs in tolerant patients. Few patients were studied, so findings need validation in larger groups.

Material: CD4+ T cells from blood, obtained before the transplant. The origin of this receptor is a human donor who received a combined kidney and bone marrow transplant. The rearrangement joins TRBV5-1 to TRBJ1-1; D ambiguous. Written as DNA, the CDR3 is TGCGCCAGCAGCGCTGGACGGGAAGGTACTGAAGCTTTCTTT. Encoded protein: CASSAGREGTEAFF. The full variable domain, with the rest looked up from reference TRBV5-1 and TRBJ1-1, is KAGVTQTPRYLIKTRGQQVTLSCSPISGHRSVSWYQQTPGQGLQFLFEYFSETQRNKGNFPGRFSGRQFSNSRSEMNVSTLELGDSALYLCASSAGREGTEAFFGQGTRLTVV.